Listed below are T cell receptor beta chains from one sample, sequenced in a study of T cell repertoires in ileal Crohn's disease. The table came from immunoSEQ multiplex PCR; TCRdb's copy has only in-frame clones and leaves some out. Of some 27,000 clones listed, 80% are singletons. The sequenced material came from ileal tissue. The source is an adult with Crohn's disease. CDR3s include the opening cysteine and the closing phenylalanine or tryptophan. The D gene is left open where the match is weak. Clone size is given for some rows only: seen once, a few or many times, or a class if the clone is expanded.

-,TRBJ2-7,TRBD1,TRBV29-1,CSVEVWGQGGPYEQYF,TGCAGCGTTGAGGTTTGGGGACAGGGCGGGCCCTACGAGCAGTACTTC
-,TRBJ1-5,-,TRBV15,CATSRDYRGNQPQHF,TGTGCCACCAGCAGGGATTACAGGGGCAATCAGCCCCAGCATTTT
-,TRBJ1-3,-,TRBV5-1,CASSPYGSSGNTIYF,TGCGCCAGCAGCCCATACGGGAGCTCTGGAAACACCATATATTTT
-,TRBJ2-5,TRBD1,TRBV7-2,CASSRTGGLETQYF,TGTGCCAGCAGCCGGACAGGAGGCTTAGAGACCCAGTACTTC
-,TRBJ1-2,-,TRBV6-1,CATYRWDYGYTF,TGTGCCACCTACAGGTGGGACTATGGCTACACCTTC
-,TRBJ1-2,-,TRBV2,CASRLGDMLSSGYTF,TGTGCCAGCAGGCTAGGGGACATGCTTTCCTCAGGCTACACCTTC
-,TRBJ2-6,-,TRBV19,CASSIQGPRANVLTF,TGTGCCAGTAGTATACAGGGCCCCCGAGCCAACGTCCTGACTTTC
-,TRBJ1-2,-,TRBV6-5,CASSRGRDYYGYTF,TGTGCCAGCAGCCGGGGACGGGACTACTATGGCTACACCTTC
-,TRBJ2-3,TRBD2,TRBV6-1,CASSDLAGETDTQYF,TGTGCCAGCAGTGATCTAGCGGGAGAGACAGATACGCAGTATTTT
once,TRBJ2-3,TRBD2,TRBV15,CATRPPGLKKGTQYF,TGTGCCACCAGGCCTCCGGGACTAAAGAAGGGTACGCAGTATTTT
-,TRBJ2-2,TRBD1,TRBV10-3,CAIRSGGAAYTGELFF,TGTGCCATCAGGTCAGGGGGCGCGGCATACACCGGGGAGCTGTTTTTT
-,TRBJ2-2,TRBD2,TRBV15,CATSPETSAGELFF,TGTGCCACCAGCCCGGAGACTAGCGCCGGGGAGCTGTTTTTT
-,TRBJ2-1,TRBD2,TRBV6-1,CASSGWTSGSDEQFF,TGTGCCAGCAGTGGCTGGACTAGCGGGAGCGATGAGCAGTTCTTC
-,TRBJ2-5,TRBD2,TRBV9,CASSVDSGGYQETQYF,TGTGCCAGCAGCGTAGATAGCGGGGGGTACCAAGAGACCCAGTACTTC
-,TRBJ2-7,TRBD1,TRBV5-1,CASSLGTGAPLIYEQYF,TGCGCCAGCAGCTTGGGGACAGGGGCCCCATTGATCTACGAGCAGTACTTC
-,TRBJ1-2,-,TRBV6-6,CASSLSPGTLGYTF,TGTGCCAGCAGCCTTTCCCCGGGAACCCTAGGCTACACCTTC
few,TRBJ1-2,-,TRBV7-3,CASSLDGDGGYTF,TGCGCCAGCAGCTTAGATGGCGACGGGGGCTACACCTTC
-,TRBJ1-2,TRBD1,TRBV27,CASSLRSGTGGLYGYTF,TGTGCCAGCAGTTTACGGTCTGGGACAGGGGGCCTCTATGGCTACACCTTC
-,TRBJ2-3,TRBD2,TRBV5-6,CASSWGPAGEITDTQYF,TGTGCCAGCAGCTGGGGGCCAGCGGGAGAGATTACAGATACGCAGTATTTT
-,TRBJ1-4,TRBD1,TRBV4-1,CASSKTGTGVEKLFF,TGCGCCAGCAGCAAAACCGGGACAGGGGTTGAAAAACTGTTTTTT
-,TRBJ1-3,TRBD1,TRBV5-6,CASTRQGAGNTIYF,TGTGCCAGCACCCGGCAGGGGGCTGGAAACACCATATATTTT
once,TRBJ1-3,-,TRBV25-1,CASRDNEGGNTIYF,TGTGCCAGCCGGGACAACGAAGGTGGAAACACCATATATTTT
few,TRBJ2-3,TRBD2,TRBV18,CASSTGGLGADTQYF,TGTGCCAGCTCCACCGGGGGACTAGGGGCAGATACGCAGTATTTT
-,TRBJ1-5,-,TRBV2,CASSQPGSPAQHF,TGTGCCAGCAGCCAACCTGGCTCGCCAGCCCAGCATTTT
medium-sized,TRBJ2-1,-,TRBV5-1,CASSSGLTRNEQFF,TGCGCCAGCAGCTCGGGACTCACCCGCAATGAGCAGTTCTTC
-,TRBJ2-3,TRBD1,TRBV6-4,CASSEGQGVPDTQYF,TGTGCCAGCAGTGAGGGACAGGGGGTCCCAGATACGCAGTATTTT
-,TRBJ2-2,TRBD1,TRBV7-6,CASSPEGTGGITGELFF,TGTGCCAGCAGCCCAGAGGGGACAGGGGGCATCACCGGGGAGCTGTTTTTT
-,TRBJ2-2,-,TRBV7-3,CASSPSGTGELFF,TGTGCCAGCAGCCCAAGCGGGACCGGGGAGCTGTTTTTT
-,TRBJ2-1,TRBD2,TRBV7-2,CASSLEGGAHNEQFF,TGTGCCAGCAGCTTGGAGGGAGGGGCCCACAATGAGCAGTTCTTC
-,TRBJ2-2,-,TRBV7-6,CASSLSPAGENTGELFF,TGTGCCAGCAGCTTAAGTCCGGCAGGGGAGAACACCGGGGAGCTGTTTTTT
-,TRBJ1-3,-,TRBV6-1,CASQRGGNTIYF,TGTGCCAGCCAGAGGGGGGGAAACACCATATATTTT
-,TRBJ1-1,-,TRBV6-5,CASRTGNTEAFF,TGTGCCAGCAGGACAGGGAACACTGAAGCTTTCTTT
-,TRBJ1-1,-,TRBV6-5,CASSYGQNTEAFF,TGTGCCAGCAGTTACGGACAGAACACTGAAGCTTTCTTT
-,TRBJ1-2,-,TRBV6-1,CASRRDNLNYGYTF,TGTGCCAGCAGGAGGGACAACTTAAACTATGGCTACACCTTC
-,TRBJ2-2,-,TRBV4-3,CASSQVTRGAGELFF,TGCGCCAGCAGCCAAGTAACCAGGGGCGCGGGGGAGCTGTTTTTT
-,TRBJ1-2,-,TRBV14,CATGRGYGYTF,TGTGCCACCGGGCGAGGGTATGGCTACACCTTC
few,TRBJ1-6,-,TRBV27,CASRASGRDSPLHF,TGTGCCAGCAGAGCCTCCGGGCGGGATTCACCCCTCCACTTT